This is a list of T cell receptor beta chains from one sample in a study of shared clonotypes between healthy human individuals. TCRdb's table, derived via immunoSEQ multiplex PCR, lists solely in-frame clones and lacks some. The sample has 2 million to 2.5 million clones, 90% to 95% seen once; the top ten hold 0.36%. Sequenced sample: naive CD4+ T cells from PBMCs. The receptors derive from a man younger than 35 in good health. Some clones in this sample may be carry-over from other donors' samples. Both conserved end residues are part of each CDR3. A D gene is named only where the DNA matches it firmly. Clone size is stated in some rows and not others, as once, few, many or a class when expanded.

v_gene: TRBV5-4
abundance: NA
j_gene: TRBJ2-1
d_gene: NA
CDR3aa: CASSLDGNEQFF
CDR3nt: TGTGCCAGCAGCTTGGATGGGAATGAGCAGTTCTTC

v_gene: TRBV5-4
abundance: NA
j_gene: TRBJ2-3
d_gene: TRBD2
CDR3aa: CASSQPTSGRTDTQYF
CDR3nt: TGTGCCAGCAGCCAACCGACTAGCGGGAGGACAGATACGCAGTATTTT

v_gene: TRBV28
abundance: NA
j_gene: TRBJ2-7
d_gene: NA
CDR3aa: CASSLRTGTGTSYEQYF
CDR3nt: TGTGCCAGCAGTTTACGCACCGGGACCGGGACCTCCTACGAGCAGTACTTC

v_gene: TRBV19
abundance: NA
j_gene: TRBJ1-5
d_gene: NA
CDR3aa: CASSFRGGQPQHF
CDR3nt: TGTGCCAGTAGTTTCAGAGGAGGTCAGCCCCAGCATTTT

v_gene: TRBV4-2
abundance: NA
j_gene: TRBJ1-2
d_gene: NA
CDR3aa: CASSQDLSDYYGYTF
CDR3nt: TGTGCCAGCAGCCAAGATTTATCGGATTACTATGGCTACACCTTC

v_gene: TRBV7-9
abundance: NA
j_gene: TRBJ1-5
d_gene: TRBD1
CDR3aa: CASSFDGTGGQHF
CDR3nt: TGTGCCAGCAGCTTTGATGGGACAGGAGGCCAGCATTTT

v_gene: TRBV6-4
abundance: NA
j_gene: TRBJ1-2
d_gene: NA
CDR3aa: CASSDRGTTGSYGYTF
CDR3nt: TGTGCCAGCAGTGACCGCGGAACTACAGGGTCCTATGGCTACACCTTC

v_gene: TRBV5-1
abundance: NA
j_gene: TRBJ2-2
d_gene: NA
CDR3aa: CASSLALGDTGELFF
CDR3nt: TGCGCCAGCAGCTTGGCTCTCGGGGACACCGGGGAGCTGTTTTTT

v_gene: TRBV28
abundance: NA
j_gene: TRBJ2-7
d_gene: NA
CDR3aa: CASSYPGRASPQQYF
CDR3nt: TGTGCCAGCAGTTACCCGGGACGGGCATCCCCCCAGCAGTACTTC

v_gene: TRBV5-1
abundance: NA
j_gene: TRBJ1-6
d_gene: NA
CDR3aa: CASSLAPGGDSPLHF
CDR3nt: TGCGCCAGCAGCTTGGCCCCAGGCGGTGATTCACCCCTCCACTTT

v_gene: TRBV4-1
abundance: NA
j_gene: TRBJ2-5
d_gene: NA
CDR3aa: CASSQPTQETQYF
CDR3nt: TGCGCCAGCAGCCAACCGACCCAGGAGACCCAGTACTTC

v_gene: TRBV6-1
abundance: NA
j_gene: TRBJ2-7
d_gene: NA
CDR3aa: CASRQRQALYEQYF
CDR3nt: TGTGCCAGCAGACAAAGACAGGCCCTCTACGAGCAGTACTTC

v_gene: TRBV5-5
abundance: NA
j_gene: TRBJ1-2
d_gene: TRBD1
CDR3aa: CASSRQGIQVYTF
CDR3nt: TGTGCCAGCAGCCGACAGGGAATACAGGTCTACACCTTC

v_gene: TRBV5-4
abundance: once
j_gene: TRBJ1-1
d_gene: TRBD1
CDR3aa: CASSSRDRAAEAFF
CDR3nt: TGTGCCAGCAGCTCTCGGGACAGGGCGGCTGAAGCTTTCTTC

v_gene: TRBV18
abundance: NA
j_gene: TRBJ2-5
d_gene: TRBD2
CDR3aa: CASSRTSGSKTQYF
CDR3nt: TGTGCCAGCTCGCGGACTAGCGGGAGCAAGACCCAGTACTTC

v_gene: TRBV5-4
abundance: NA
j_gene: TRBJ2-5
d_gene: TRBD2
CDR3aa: CASSSGEASGWYQETQYF
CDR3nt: TGTGCCAGCAGCTCCGGAGAGGCTAGCGGCTGGTACCAAGAGACCCAGTACTTC

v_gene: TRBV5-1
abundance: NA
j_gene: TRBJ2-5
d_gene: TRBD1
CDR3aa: CASSPSDRVRVETQYF
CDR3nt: TGCGCCAGCAGCCCGTCAGACAGGGTACGTGTCGAGACCCAGTACTTC

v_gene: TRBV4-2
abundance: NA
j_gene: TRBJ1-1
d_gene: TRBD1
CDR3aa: CASSKQVGGLRAFF
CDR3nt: TGTGCCAGCAGCAAACAAGTAGGGGGCCTTCGAGCTTTCTTT

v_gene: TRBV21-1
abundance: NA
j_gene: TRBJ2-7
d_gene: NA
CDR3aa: CASSKAHTGGLTYEQYF
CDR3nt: TGTGCCAGCAGCAAAGCCCATACAGGGGGCCTTACCTACGAGCAGTACTTC

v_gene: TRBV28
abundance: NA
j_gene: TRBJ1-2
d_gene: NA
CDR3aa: CASLLAGGSYGYTF
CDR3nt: TGTGCCAGCCTCCTAGCGGGGGGAAGCTATGGCTACACCTTC

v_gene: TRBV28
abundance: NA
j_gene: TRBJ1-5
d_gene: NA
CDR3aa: CASSLGGQSNQPQHF
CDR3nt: TGTGCCAGCAGTTTAGGCGGACAGAGCAATCAGCCCCAGCATTTT

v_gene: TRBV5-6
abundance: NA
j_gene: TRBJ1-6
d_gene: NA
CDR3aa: CASSLGQGGSPLHF
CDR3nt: TGTGCCAGCAGCTTGGGACAAGGGGGATCACCCCTCCACTTT

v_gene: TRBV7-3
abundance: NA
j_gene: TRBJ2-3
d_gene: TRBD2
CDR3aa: CASSSTSGTFDTQYF
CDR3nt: TGTGCCAGCAGCTCGACTAGCGGGACGTTCGATACGCAGTATTTT